The next 32 T cell receptor beta chains were all read from a single sample in a study of blood T cells in healthy people across ages. Through a sample-barcoded 5' primer and a J-beta primer mix, a second PCR was run for roughly 6 to 11 cycles. TCRdb reprocessed the 5' RACE reads via MiXCR and lists one record per CDR3 protein. The sample comprises about a million distinct CDR3 sequences, roughly 51% of which are singletons, and around 21% rests with the top ten. Input material: blood. The receptors were gathered from a woman aged 55 to 70 in good health.

The chain is built from TRBV7-9 and TRBJ2-7; 8 bases are shared with TRBD2. Germline CDR1 is SEHNR and CDR2 is FQNEAQ (reference sequence). The V gene end was trimmed by 5 bases and the J gene end by 2 bases; junction bases not matched to a gene: 20. CDR3 length: 19 residues. The CDR3 sequence is CASSHTGSAGGIGPYEQYF. CDR3 nucleotide sequence: TGTGCCAGCAGCCACACGGGGTCGGCGGGGGGTATTGGCCCCTACGAGCAGTACTTC.

Turning to this clonotype: The junction shows a germline mismatch at one end, possibly a read error. V gene TRBV5-1 combines with J gene TRBJ2-1; 8 bases fit TRBD1. Germline assignment: CDR1 SGHRS and CDR2 YFSETQ. This CDR3 has 15 residues. The CDR3 region has the DNA TGCGCCAGCAGTTCGTCAGGGGGCAACTACATTGAGCAGTTCTTC. Translating it yields CASSSSGGNYIEQFF.

The chain carries TRBV9 and TRBJ2-3; D unresolved. The CDR3 runs 15 residues. V was trimmed by 3 bases and J by 2 bases, leaving 13 bases between them. CDR1 SGDLS and CDR2 YYNGEE come from the germline V gene. CDR3 residues: CASSGWDQFTDTQYF. Here the CDR3 DNA reads TGTGCCAGCAGCGGCTGGGATCAGTTCACAGATACGCAGTATTTT.

The V gene is TRBV25-1, the J gene TRBJ1-2, with a possible D match to TRBD1 (5 bases). V was trimmed by 6 bases and J by 4 bases, leaving 24 bases between them. The germline V gene has CDR1 MGHDK and CDR2 SYGVNS. The CDR3 covers 17 residues. The CDR3 region has the DNA TGTGCCAGCAGCGGTCCCTGGGGCAGTGAGAGAGGCTATGGCTACACCTTC. It yields the protein CASSGPWGSERGYGYTF.

The J gene is TRBJ2-1, the V gene TRBV4-1; the D is unclear. Per the germline V gene, CDR1 is MGHRA and CDR2 is YSYEKL. V was pared by 1 base and J by 4 bases, with 14 bases between. The CDR3 covers 16 residues. CDR3 bases: TGCGCCAGCAGCCAAGGCCCTAGACCAGCTTACAATGAGCAGTTCTTC. Protein product: CASSQGPRPAYNEQFF.

V gene TRBV6-5 combines with J gene TRBJ1-2; D may be TRBD1 (6 bases). The CDR3 consists of 15 residues. Per germline, CDR1 MNHEY and CDR2 SVGAGI. V gave up 4 bases and J gave up 2 bases, with 14 bases separating them. This CDR3 reads CASSFAGAGNYGYTF. The CDR3, as DNA: TGTGCCAGCAGTTTCGCAGGGGCCGGGAACTATGGCTACACCTTC.

In this sample, this clonotype turned up a few times. V is TRBV27 and J is TRBJ2-4; TRBD1 agrees at 7 bases. Germline V gene sequence: CDR1 MNHEY, CDR2 SMNVEV (reference sequence). This CDR3 has 15 amino acids. V shed 5 bases and J 5 bases; nucleotides not matched to a gene: 9. The CDR3 region is CASSKTGQEENIQYF. CDR3 DNA sequence: TGTGCCAGCAGTAAAACTGGACAGGAAGAAAACATTCAGTACTTC.

The rearrangement links TRBV28 to TRBJ1-4; D not certain. This CDR3 region has 15 residues. Trimming removed 2 bases from V and 0 bases from J, with 7 bases in between. Germline CDR1 and CDR2: MDHEN and SYDVKM. CDR3 in DNA: TGTGCCAGCAGTTTAGTCCAGTCAACTAATGAAAAACTGTTTTTT. It yields the protein CASSLVQSTNEKLFF.

The chain uses TRBV7-2 and TRBJ1-1, with D possibly TRBD1 on 6 matching bases. Between the trimmed V and J ends, which lost 4 bases and 4 bases, there was a span of 16 bases. This CDR3 has 15 residues. Germline V gene lookup returns CDR1 SGHTA and CDR2 FQGNSA. CDR3 residues: CASSSLAWGPTEAFF. Here the CDR3 DNA reads TGTGCCAGCAGCTCCCTAGCGTGGGGGCCCACTGAAGCTTTCTTT. Variable domain in full (rest from reference TRBV7-2 and TRBJ1-1): GAGVSQSPSNKVTEKGKDVELRCDPISGHTALYWYRQSLGQGLEFLIYFQGNSAPDKSGLPSDRFSAERTGGSVSTLTIQRTQQEDSAVYLCASSSLAWGPTEAFFGQGTRLTVV.

This clonotype was seen a handful of times. The chain has TRBV12-3 or TRBV12-4 and TRBJ1-2; 7 bases are shared with TRBD1. This CDR3 is built from 14 residues. J was trimmed by 7 bases and V by 6 bases; bases with no gene match: 11. The CDR3 DNA follows: TGTGCCAGCAGACGACAGGGTTCCGCTGGTGGCTACACCTTC. Encoded protein: CASRRQGSAGGYTF.

A few counts support this clonotype. The chain has TRBV14 and TRBJ1-2; D is unresolved. CDR1 and CDR2 from the germline V gene are SGHDN and FVKESK. Trimming took 0 bases from V and 7 from J, leaving 15 bases between them. This CDR3 is 15 amino acids long. CDR3 sequence reads: CASSQDQPLFGGYTF. The CDR3 nucleotides read TGTGCCAGCAGCCAAGATCAACCGCTTTTTGGTGGCTACACCTTC.

This chain uses TRBV20-1 with TRBJ2-7; 8 bases are a match to TRBD1. The CDR3 is made up of 13 amino acids. The J segment lost 0 bases and the V segment lost 8 bases, leaving 6 bases of the junction unmatched. Germline V gene data show CDR1 as DFQATT and CDR2 as SNEGSKA (reference sequence). CDR3 sequence reads: CSQYRGSSYEQYF. The CDR3 nucleotides are TGCAGTCAATACAGGGGGAGCTCCTACGAGCAGTACTTC.

This clonotype was seen more than once but under ten times. The V call is TRBV6-1, the J call TRBJ2-1; no definite D call. With 4 bases removed from V and 0 bases from J, the gap between germline ends came to 10 bases. CDR1 is MNHNS, CDR2 SASEGT, per germline. This CDR3 contains 15 residues. In DNA form, the CDR3 reads TGTGCCAGCAGTGGCGCTGTTAGCTCCTACAATGAGCAGTTCTTC. This gives the protein CASSGAVSSYNEQFF.

The J gene is TRBJ1-2, the V gene TRBV10-3, with 12 bases fitting TRBD1. This CDR3 has 16 amino acids. Germline assignment: CDR1 ENHRY and CDR2 SYGVKD. The V segment lost 6 bases and the J segment 0 bases; nucleotides outside the gene matches: 5. For the CDR3, the DNA is TGTGCCATCAGCCCGGGACAGGGGGCGTCTAACTATGGCTACACCTTC. Translation: CAISPGQGASNYGYTF.

The chain employs TRBV7-2 and TRBJ2-1; D remains unclear. The V gene lost 0 bases and the J gene lost 12 bases, with 9 bases spanning the gap. The germline V gene encodes CDR1 SGHTA and CDR2 FQGNSA. The CDR3 consists of 12 residues. CDR3 region: CASSLALGGQFF. CDR3 DNA: TGTGCCAGCAGCTTAGCTTTAGGTGGGCAGTTCTTC. Together with reference TRBV7-2 and TRBJ2-1, the CDR3 gives the full variable domain: GAGVSQSPSNKVTEKGKDVELRCDPISGHTALYWYRQSLGQGLEFLIYFQGNSAPDKSGLPSDRFSAERTGGSVSTLTIQRTQQEDSAVYLCASSLALGGQFFGPGTRLTVL.

J is TRBJ2-7 and V is TRBV20-1; 8 nucleotides line up with TRBD1. The CDR3 sequence is 15 residues long. Germline loops: CDR1 DFQATT, CDR2 SNEGSKA (reference sequence). After removal of 4 bases from V and 1 base from J, the junction contained 9 bases not matched to a gene. Here the CDR3 reads CSAINSGTGSYEQYF. CDR3 in DNA: TGCAGTGCTATCAACTCCGGGACAGGATCCTACGAGCAGTACTTC.

This clonotype has a handful of counts. The gene calls are TRBV11-3 and TRBJ2-4, with D possibly TRBD2 on 6 matching bases. Between the trimmed V and J ends, which lost 4 bases and 0 bases, there was a span of 19 bases. CDR3 length: 18 amino acids. Germline lookup yields CDR1 SGHNT and CDR2 YENEEA. The CDR3 DNA is TGTGCCAGCAGCTCCTCCGGGGTAGCGGAACTAGCCAAAAACATTCAGTACTTC. Its protein product is CASSSSGVAELAKNIQYF.

Only a few counts were recorded for this clonotype. The V and J genes are TRBV28 and TRBJ2-5; D is tentatively TRBD1 or TRBD2 (6 bases each). CDR3 length equals 18 residues. Trimming left V 1 base short and J 2 bases short, with 20 bases between. The germline V gene encodes CDR1 MDHEN and CDR2 SYDVKM. The CDR3 region is CASSLYVRGADKQETQYF. The CDR3 coding sequence is TGTGCCAGCAGTTTATATGTAAGGGGGGCGGATAAACAAGAGACCCAGTACTTC.

The chain couples TRBV20-1 to TRBJ1-5, with 8 bases fitting TRBD1. Looked up from germline, CDR1 is DFQATT and CDR2 is SNEGSKA (reference sequence). Germline trimming cut 3 bases from V and 4 bases from J; bases unmatched to any gene: 5. The CDR3 contains 14 residues. CDR3 DNA sequence: TGCAGTGCTAGTTCGGGACAGGAAAATCAGCCCCAGCATTTT. Its protein is CSASSGQENQPQHF.

V and J are TRBV24-1 and TRBJ2-4; possibly TRBD2 for D (6 bases). Germline CDR1 is KGHDR and CDR2 is SFDVKD. Trimming removed 4 bases at V and 8 bases at J, with 17 bases between. The CDR3 extends over 15 amino acids. The DNA of the CDR3 is TGTGCCACCAGTGACGGGCCTAGCGCTGGGGACATTCAGTACTTC. Amino acids: CATSDGPSAGDIQYF.

This clonotype came up once. J is TRBJ2-5 and V is TRBV5-1; the D gene is possibly TRBD2 (6 bases). CDR3 length: 14 residues. Germline CDR1 and CDR2: SGHRS and YFSETQ. Trimming cost V 3 bases and J 7 bases, with 16 bases left between them. The CDR3 coding sequence is TGCGCCAGCAGCTCGAATTCCGGGGGAGGGACCCAGTACTTC. Its protein is CASSSNSGGGTQYF.

This clonotype was seen at least ten times. This chain joins TRBV7-2 and TRBJ2-5; tentatively, D is TRBD1 (6 bases). The CDR3 spans 14 residues. Trimming removed 5 bases at V and 2 bases at J, with 12 bases between. CDR1 and CDR2 (germline): SGHTA, FQGNSA. For the CDR3, the DNA is TGTGCCAGCAGCGGACAAGGACAGCAAGAGACCCAGTACTTC. It is translated as CASSGQGQQETQYF.

J is TRBJ2-3 and V is TRBV4-1, with 12 positions matching TRBD2. The CDR3 is made up of 16 amino acids. The germline CDR1 and CDR2 sequences are MGHRA and YSYEKL. V shed 5 bases and J 1 base; nucleotides not matched to a gene: 4. The CDR3 DNA sequence: TGCGCCAGCAGCGCCAGACTAGCGGGAGGCACAGATACGCAGTATTTT. Encoded protein: CASSARLAGGTDTQYF.

The chain carries TRBV7-9 and TRBJ1-1; 10 nucleotides match TRBD1. CDR1 and CDR2 from the germline V gene are SEHNR and FQNEAQ (reference sequence). V was clipped by 0 bases and J by 5 bases; unmatched bases: 3. The CDR3 contains 15 residues. The CDR3 reads CASSLAGQGVTEAFF. CDR3 nucleotide sequence: TGTGCCAGCAGCTTAGCCGGACAGGGGGTTACTGAAGCTTTCTTT.

A word on this clonotype: The junction does not match germline at one end; this may be a read error. The chain links TRBV29-1 to TRBJ2-1; D is unclear. The CDR3 runs 11 residues. CDR1 and CDR2 from the germline V gene are SQVTM and ANQGSEA. The CDR3 DNA sequence: TGCAGCGGTGAAGGGCGGAATGAGCAGTTCTTC. Encoded protein: CSGEGRNEQFF.

This clonotype was seen just once. The chain employs TRBV20-1 and TRBJ2-7, with 8 bases aligning to TRBD2. The CDR3 has 12 residues. Germline assignment: CDR1 DFQATT and CDR2 SNEGSKA (reference sequence). The DNA for the CDR3 is TGCCAAGGAGCGAGCGGGAGCTACGAGCAGTACTTC. Its protein is CQGASGSYEQYF.

This clonotype has only a few counts. The chain carries TRBV6-2 or TRBV6-3 and TRBJ2-7; 7 bases are a match to TRBD1. V shed 5 bases, J shed 6 bases, and the junction held 7 bases outside the gene matches. Germline V gene sequence: CDR1 MNHEY, CDR2 SVGEGT. The CDR3 is 13 residues long. The CDR3 reads CASSRQGPVEQYF. The CDR3 bases are TGTGCCAGCAGTCGACAGGGACCCGTCGAGCAGTACTTC.

The V gene is TRBV11-2, the J gene TRBJ2-7; 7 nucleotides align to TRBD1. Germline CDR1 SGHAT, CDR2 FQNNGV. CDR3 length: 14 amino acids. The J segment lost 6 bases and the V segment lost 2 bases, leaving 7 bases of the junction unmatched. CDR3 coding DNA: TGTGCCAGCAGCTTATTGACAGGGCTCGGCGAGCAGTACTTC. Translated: CASSLLTGLGEQYF.

The chain couples TRBV5-1 to TRBJ1-6, with D possibly TRBD1 on 5 matching bases. Germline-derived CDR1 and CDR2 are SGHRS and YFSETQ. The V end lost 2 bases, the J end lost 2 bases, and 8 bases lay between the germline ends. This CDR3 region has 15 residues. The CDR3: CASSFDSPYNSPLHF. The CDR3 bases are TGCGCCAGCAGCTTCGACAGCCCCTATAATTCACCCCTCCACTTT. The whole variable domain, remainder taken from reference TRBV5-1 and TRBJ1-6, is KAGVTQTPRYLIKTRGQQVTLSCSPISGHRSVSWYQQTPGQGLQFLFEYFSETQRNKGNFPGRFSGRQFSNSRSEMNVSTLELGDSALYLCASSFDSPYNSPLHFGNGTRLTVT.

This clonotype was seen only a few times. J is TRBJ2-1 and V is TRBV29-1; D may be TRBD1 or TRBD2 (5 bases each). Germline V gene lookup returns CDR1 SQVTM and CDR2 ANQGSEA. Trimming stripped 4 bases from V and 4 bases from J, with 17 bases between. This CDR3 is built from 15 residues. Here the CDR3 reads CSVVSGRQRYNEQFF. As DNA, the CDR3 is TGCAGCGTTGTATCGGGGAGACAGCGTTACAATGAGCAGTTCTTC.

The table lists this clonotype with a few counts. The genes are TRBV7-2 and TRBJ2-7; TRBD2 matches at 10 bases. With V trimmed by 4 bases and J by 5 bases, 5 bases remained unmatched. There are 14 residues in the CDR3. CDR1 is SGHTA, CDR2 FQGNSA, per germline. As DNA, the CDR3 is TGTGCCAGCAGCTCCGGGACTAGCGCAAACGAGCAGTACTTC. It encodes CASSSGTSANEQYF.

The chain's CDR3 is CASSQASGRAIEQFF. In DNA form, the CDR3 reads TGTGCCAGCAGCCAAGCTAGCGGGAGGGCCATTGAGCAGTTCTTC. This sequence joins TRBV3-1 and TRBJ2-1, with TRBD2 matching 12 bases. Germline values: CDR1 LGHDT, CDR2 YNNKEL (reference sequence). Germline trimming cut 1 base from V and 9 bases from J; bases unmatched to any gene: 4. This CDR3 spans 15 amino acids.